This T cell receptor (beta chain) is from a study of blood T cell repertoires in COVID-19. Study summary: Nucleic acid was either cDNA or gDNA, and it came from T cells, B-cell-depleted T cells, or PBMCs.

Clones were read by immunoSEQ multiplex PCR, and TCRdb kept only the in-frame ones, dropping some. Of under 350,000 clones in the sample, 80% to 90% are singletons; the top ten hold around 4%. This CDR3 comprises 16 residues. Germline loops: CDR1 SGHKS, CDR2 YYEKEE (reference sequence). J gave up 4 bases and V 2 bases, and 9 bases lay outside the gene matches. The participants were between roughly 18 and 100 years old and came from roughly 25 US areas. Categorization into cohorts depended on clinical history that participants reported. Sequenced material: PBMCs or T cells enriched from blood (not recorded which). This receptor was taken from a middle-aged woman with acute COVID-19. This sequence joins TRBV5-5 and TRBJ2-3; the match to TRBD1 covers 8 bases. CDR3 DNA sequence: TGTGCCAGCAGCTTCTTCAGGGGGCGCGCAGCAGATACGCAGTATTTT. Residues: CASSFFRGRAADTQYF.